This TCR beta chain was sequenced during a study of human T cells and chemical hapten exposure. The study, taken as a whole, reports: Sensitizing to DPC left TCRs with a frequency above 1 in 1000 unaltered.

This clonotype appeared a few times. Its antigen is not known. TCRdb processed the RACE reads anew with MiXCR; each CDR3 protein has one entry. In the table there are about 160,000 distinct CDR3 sequences, about a quarter of which are singletons. Time point noted: patch test 3, about 24 weeks after DPC sensitization. Treatment described: therapeutic diphenylcyclopropenone sensitization with weekly scalp DPC. Germline V CDR1 and CDR2: MNHEY, SVGEGT. The CDR3 runs 14 residues. Trimming took 2 bases from V and 7 from J, leaving 14 bases between them. This sequence was found in a woman under 30 with alopecia areata. Some clones in this sample may be carry-over from other donors' samples. The gene calls are TRBV6-2 or TRBV6-3 and TRBJ2-5, with a possible D match to TRBD1 (6 bases). Sequencing used whole blood, obtained in connection with sensitization to the hapten diphenylcyclopropenone (DPC). The CDR3 DNA is TGTGCCAGCAGTTACGGACAGTATATGGGGACCCAGTACTTC. This translates into CASSYGQYMGTQYF.